Sequencing of this T cell receptor (beta chain) was carried out in a study of cytomegalovirus exposure and HLA in healthy donors. Study as a whole: An early release of data contained approximately 80 million unique TCRs, which came from HLA-typed donors. Study observations and caveats: Later analysis demonstrated an association between a missense DCLRE1C variant and TCR beta V- and J-gene trimming.

Germline lookup yields CDR1 MRHNA and CDR2 SNTAGT. The CDR3 is made up of 15 amino acids. V shed 4 bases, J shed 8 bases, and the junction held 7 bases outside the gene matches. Note on this clone: Its matching antigen is unknown.

The PCR was carried out with 60 Vbeta primers and 13 Jbeta primers. Repertoires were generated with immunoSEQ multiplex PCR, while TCRdb's copy carries only in-frame clones and drops some. Its clone listing holds about 160,000 clones. Source material: PBMCs. This receptor was identified in a man younger than 45 in good health and CMV-seronegative. The chain joins TRBV6-4 to TRBJ2-1, with 11 bases identical to TRBD2. Here the CDR3 DNA reads TGTGCCAGCAGTGGTACTAGCGGGAGTTTAGATGAGCAGTTCTTC. This encodes CASSGTSGSLDEQFF.